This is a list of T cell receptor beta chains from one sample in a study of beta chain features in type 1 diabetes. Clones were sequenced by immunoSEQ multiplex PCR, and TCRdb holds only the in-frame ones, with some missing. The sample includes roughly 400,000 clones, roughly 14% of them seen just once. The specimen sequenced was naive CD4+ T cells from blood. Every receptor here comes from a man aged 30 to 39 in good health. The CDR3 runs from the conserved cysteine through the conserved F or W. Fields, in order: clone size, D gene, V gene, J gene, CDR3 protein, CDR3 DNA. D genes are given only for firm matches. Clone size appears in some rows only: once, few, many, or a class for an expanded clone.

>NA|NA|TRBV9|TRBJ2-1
CASSVASEHNEQFF
TGTGCCAGCAGCGTAGCAAGCGAGCACAATGAGCAGTTCTTC
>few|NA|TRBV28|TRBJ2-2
CAHRQEVGELFF
TGTGCCCACAGACAGGAAGTGGGGGAGCTGTTTTTT
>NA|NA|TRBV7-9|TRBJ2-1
CASLRRSGGQTNNEQFF
TGTGCCAGCCTCCGCAGATCCGGGGGTCAGACAAACAATGAGCAGTTCTTC
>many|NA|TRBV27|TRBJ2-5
CASSWGSQGAQYF
TGTGCCAGCTCCTGGGGGTCTCAAGGAGCCCAGTACTTC
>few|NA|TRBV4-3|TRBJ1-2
CASSQVLGYGYTF
TGCGCCAGCAGCCAAGTATTAGGCTATGGCTACACCTTC
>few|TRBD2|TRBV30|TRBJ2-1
CAWTPGLAGRSYNEQFF
TGTGCCTGGACTCCGGGACTAGCGGGGCGCTCCTACAATGAGCAGTTCTTC
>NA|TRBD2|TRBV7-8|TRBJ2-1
CASSLILGLAGGSVLNEQFF
TGTGCCAGCAGCTTAATCCTGGGGCTAGCGGGAGGTTCGGTCCTCAATGAGCAGTTCTTC
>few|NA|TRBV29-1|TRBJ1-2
CSVEEGSNGYTF
TGCAGCGTTGAAGAAGGATCCAATGGCTACACCTTC
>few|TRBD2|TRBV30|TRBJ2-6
CAWSSQRGVRSGANVLTF
TGTGCCTGGAGTTCCCAGCGGGGGGTTCGCTCTGGGGCCAACGTCCTGACTTTC
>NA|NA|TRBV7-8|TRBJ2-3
CASSLSLRTALSTDTQYF
TGTGCCAGCAGCTTATCACTCCGGACAGCACTTAGCACAGATACGCAGTATTTT
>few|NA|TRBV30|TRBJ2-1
CAWSVLLWYNEQFF
TGTGCCTGGAGTGTACTATTATGGTACAATGAGCAGTTCTTC